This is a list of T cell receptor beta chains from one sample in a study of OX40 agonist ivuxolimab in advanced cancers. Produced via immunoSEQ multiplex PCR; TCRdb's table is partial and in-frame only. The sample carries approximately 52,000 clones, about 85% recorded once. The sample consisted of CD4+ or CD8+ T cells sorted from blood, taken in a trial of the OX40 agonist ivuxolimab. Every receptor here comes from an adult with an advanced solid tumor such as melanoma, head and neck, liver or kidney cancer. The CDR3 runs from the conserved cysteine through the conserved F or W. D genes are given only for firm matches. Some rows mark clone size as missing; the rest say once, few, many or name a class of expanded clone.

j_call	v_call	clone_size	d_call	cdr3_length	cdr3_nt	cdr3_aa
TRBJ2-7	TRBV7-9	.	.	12	TGTGCCAGCAGCCTCGGGAGCTACGAGCAGTACTTC	CASSLGSYEQYF
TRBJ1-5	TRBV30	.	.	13	TGTGCCTGGAGTGAGGGGGAGGATCAGCCCCAGCATTTT	CAWSEGEDQPQHF
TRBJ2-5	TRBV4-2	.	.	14	TGTGCCAGCAGCCAAGGTGGGGGGATGGAGACCCAGTACTTC	CASSQGGGMETQYF
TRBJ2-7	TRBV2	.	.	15	TGTGCCAGCAGTGAAGGTCAAGCGGTCTCCTACGAGCAGTACTTC	CASSEGQAVSYEQYF
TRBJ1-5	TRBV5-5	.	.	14	TGTGCCAGCAGCCCTCGGGCCTGGGGTCAGCCCCAGCATTTT	CASSPRAWGQPQHF
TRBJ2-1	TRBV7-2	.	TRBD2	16	TGTGCCAGCAGGGTCGGAGCGGGAGGGTTGAGTGATGAGCAGTTCTTC	CASRVGAGGLSDEQFF
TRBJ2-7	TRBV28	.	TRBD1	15	TGTGCCAGCAGTTTTATTGACAGGGCTGGGTACGAGCAGTACTTC	CASSFIDRAGYEQYF
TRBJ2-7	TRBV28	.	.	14	TGTGCCAGCAGTTTAGGTGGGACACTTAACGAGCAGTACTTC	CASSLGGTLNEQYF
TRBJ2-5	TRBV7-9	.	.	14	TGTGCCAGCAGCTTACGTGACGGGCTTACGGCCCAGTACTTC	CASSLRDGLTAQYF
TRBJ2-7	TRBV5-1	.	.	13	TGCGCCAGCAGCTTGGAAGGGACCTACGAGCAGTACTTC	CASSLEGTYEQYF
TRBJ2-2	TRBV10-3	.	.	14	TGTGCCATCAGTGGTAGCGGGAACACCGGGGAGCTGTTTTTT	CAISGSGNTGELFF
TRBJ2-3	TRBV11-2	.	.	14	TGTGCCAGCAGCTTAGTAGTCTTCACAGATACGCAGTATTTT	CASSLVVFTDTQYF
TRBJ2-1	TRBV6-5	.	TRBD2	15	TGTGCCAGCAGGGCTATTAGCGGGAGTGGCAATGAGCAGTTCTTC	CASRAISGSGNEQFF
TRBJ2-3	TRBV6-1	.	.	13	TGTGCCAGCAGTGAAGTAATTGGAGATACGCAGTATTTT	CASSEVIGDTQYF
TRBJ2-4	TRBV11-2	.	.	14	TGTGCCAGCAGCTCCGCGAGACTCGCAAACATTCAGTACTTC	CASSSARLANIQYF
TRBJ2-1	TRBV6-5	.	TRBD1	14	TGTGCCAGCTGGACGGGACAGGGGTACAATGAGCAGTTCTTC	CASWTGQGYNEQFF
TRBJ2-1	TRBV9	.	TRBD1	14	TGTGCCAGCAGAGGGACAGGAGCCTACAATGAGCAGTTCTTC	CASRGTGAYNEQFF
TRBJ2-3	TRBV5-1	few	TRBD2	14	TGCGCCAGCAGCTCGGGACTAGCGGGAGATACGCAGTATTTT	CASSSGLAGDTQYF
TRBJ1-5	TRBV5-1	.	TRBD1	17	TGCGCCAGCAGCTTGCCTCCAACAGGGGATAGCAATCAGCCCCAGCATTTT	CASSLPPTGDSNQPQHF
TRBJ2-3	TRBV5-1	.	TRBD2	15	TGCGCCAGCAGCCCCAAGCGGGAGGGAACAGATACGCAGTATTTT	CASSPKREGTDTQYF
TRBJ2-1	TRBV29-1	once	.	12	TGCAGCGTTAACACGATAAGGGATGAGCAGTTCTTC	CSVNTIRDEQFF
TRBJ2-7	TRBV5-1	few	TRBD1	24	TGCGCCAGCAACTTGGGCCCAATCGGGTTGCCCGACTTAATCTGGACAGGAGCCCGCTACGAGCAGTACTTC	CASNLGPIGLPDLIWTGARYEQYF
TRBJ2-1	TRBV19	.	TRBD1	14	TGTGCCAGTAGTGGGACAGGGGGCATAAATGAGCAGTTCTTC	CASSGTGGINEQFF